Included here is one T cell receptor beta chain sequence, with context. Produced via immunoSEQ multiplex PCR; TCRdb's table is partial and in-frame only. The repertoire includes tens of thousands of clones, about nine tenths of them detected once, and approximately 3.8% sits in the top ten. The sample is drawn from a study of tissue T cells after allogeneic stem cell transplantation. Germline V lookup: CDR1 LNHDA, CDR2 SQIVND (reference sequence). The CDR3 covers 13 residues. Trimming shortened V by 3 bases and J by 5 bases, and 11 bases separated the two germline ends. This TCR derives from a woman aged 35 to 69 who later had graft-versus-host disease after an allogeneic stem cell transplant. The chain employs TRBV19 and TRBJ2-7, with unresolved D. The source was blood, collected before transplantation. This CDR3 is CASSMRWLNEQYF. CDR3 in DNA: TGTGCCAGTAGTATGAGGTGGCTCAACGAGCAGTACTTC.